The 21 T cell receptor beta chains reported below all come from one sample, sequenced in a study of blood T cell repertoires in COVID-19. Assay used: immunoSEQ multiplex PCR; TCRdb lists only in-frame clones, some missing. The sample has roughly 210,000 clones, 87% seen once; the top ten hold roughly 7.2%. The source material was PBMCs or T cells enriched from blood (not recorded which). The receptors derive from a man younger than 45 in a cohort exposed to, infected with or recovered from COVID-19 (not recorded which).

The CDR3 DNA sequence: TGTGCCAGCAGTTCCCAGGGGGCGAGCGGAAAAAAACTGTTTTTT. Protein product: CASSSQGASGKKLFF. V is TRBV6-5 and J is TRBJ1-4; 8 positions agree with TRBD1. The CDR3 sequence is 15 residues long. From germline, CDR1 is MNHEY and CDR2 SVGAGI. After removal of 4 bases from V and 9 bases from J, the junction contained 10 bases not matched to a gene.

CDR3 sequence (DNA): TGTGCCAGCTCTCTTTCGCCCTTAACCGGGACAGGGGGGAACCAAGAGACCCAGTACTTC. Translated: CASSLSPLTGTGGNQETQYF. The chain employs TRBV27 and TRBJ2-5; 11 bases line up with TRBD1. Germline V gives CDR1 MNHEY, CDR2 SMNVEV (reference sequence). The length of the CDR3 is 20 residues. V lost 8 bases, J lost 0 bases, and 20 bases stayed unmatched.

The rearrangement links TRBV28 to TRBJ1-3; 12 bases are shared with TRBD1. J was trimmed by 8 bases and V by 2 bases; bases with no gene match: 4. CDR3 length equals 15 residues. Germline CDR1 is MDHEN and CDR2 is SYDVKM. This chain's CDR3 is CASSLMGQGAHTIYF. CDR3 sequence (DNA): TGTGCCAGCAGTTTAATGGGACAGGGGGCGCACACCATATATTTT.

The gene calls are TRBV29-1 and TRBJ2-3; D possibly corresponds to TRBD1 (6 bases). Trimming took off 3 bases at V and 6 bases at J, with 22 bases between the two ends. The length of the CDR3 is 16 residues. CDR1 is SQVTM and CDR2 is ANQGSEA in the germline V gene. CDR3 residues: CSVEGTQGLIIDTQYF. Written as DNA, the CDR3 is TGCAGCGTTGAGGGGACCCAGGGGCTGATAATTGATACGCAGTATTTT.

The V and J genes are TRBV7-3 and TRBJ2-1; 9 nucleotides line up with TRBD1. The length of the CDR3 is 15 residues. From germline, CDR1 is SGHTA and CDR2 FQGTGA. The V gene end was trimmed by 5 bases and the J gene end by 7 bases; junction bases not matched to a gene: 9. Here the CDR3 reads CASSRPGTGRNEQFF. CDR3 DNA: TGTGCCAGCAGCCGGCCGGGGACAGGGAGGAATGAGCAGTTCTTC.

The rearrangement joins TRBV7-9 to TRBJ2-2; D is possibly TRBD2 (5 bases). The CDR3 is 14 amino acids. Trimming removed 0 bases at V and 8 bases at J, with 10 bases between. CDR1 is SEHNR, CDR2 FQNEAQ, per germline (reference sequence). The CDR3 nucleotides are TGTGCCAGCAGCTTAGCAGTGGGAGTAGGGGAGCTGTTTTTT. Protein: CASSLAVGVGELFF.

The CDR3 DNA is TGTGCCTTCTTAGAGTCCTTTTACTTC. It translates to CAFLESFYF. This rearrangement joins TRBV6-7 to TRBJ2-4; D call uncertain. TRBV6-7 is given ORF status, its function remaining uncertain. The CDR3 has 9 amino acids. V dropped 11 bases and J dropped 16 bases, with 15 bases sitting between them.

This chain joins TRBV7-2 and TRBJ2-1; 13 nucleotides align to TRBD2. Germline-derived CDR1 and CDR2 are SGHTA and FQGNSA. Trimming took 6 bases from V and 6 from J; bases not matched to a gene: 8. The CDR3 is 16 residues long. The chain's CDR3 is CASSPMGLAGSNEQFF. For the CDR3, the DNA is TGTGCCAGCAGTCCAATGGGACTAGCGGGGTCCAATGAGCAGTTCTTC.

This chain joins TRBV11-2 and TRBJ2-1, with D perhaps TRBD2 (6 bases). The CDR3 length is 13 residues. Germline CDR1 SGHAT, CDR2 FQNNGV. The V and J ends lost 4 bases and 8 bases respectively, with 12 bases between them. The CDR3 nucleotides are TGTGCCAGCAGCTCCGGGACGGGGGATGAGCAGTTCTTC. Its translation is CASSSGTGDEQFF.

V gene TRBV5-1 combines with J gene TRBJ1-2; D is unclear. There are 14 residues in the CDR3. Germline-derived CDR1 and CDR2 are SGHRS and YFSETQ. V lost 7 bases and J lost 8, with 21 bases in between. CDR3 DNA: TGCGCCAGCCGAAACGGAGAGAGGGTACAAGGCTACACCTTC. Its translation: CASRNGERVQGYTF.

J is TRBJ1-2 and V is TRBV15; tentatively, D is TRBD1 (5 bases). Germline V gene data show CDR1 as LNHNV and CDR2 as YYDKDF (reference sequence). Trimming stripped 0 bases from V and 4 bases from J, with 15 bases between. The CDR3 spans 16 residues. In DNA, the CDR3 is TGTGCCACCAGCAGAGATTTGAGCGGGGCGACCTATGGCTACACCTTC. This gives the protein CATSRDLSGATYGYTF.

The chain recombines TRBV19 with TRBJ1-1; no definite D call. The CDR3 is made up of 12 amino acids. V lost 6 bases, J lost 0 bases, and 5 bases lay in between. Per the germline V gene, CDR1 is LNHDA and CDR2 is SQIVND (reference sequence). CDR3 in amino acids: CASREMNTEAFF. In DNA, the CDR3 is TGTGCCAGTAGAGAGATGAACACTGAAGCTTTCTTT.

The V and J genes are TRBV19 and TRBJ2-3, with 8 bases aligning to TRBD2. The V gene's germline CDR1 is LNHDA and CDR2 SQIVND (reference sequence). V lost 5 bases and J lost 3; bases outside the gene matches: 10. The CDR3 has 16 amino acids. As DNA, the CDR3 is TGTGCCAGTAGTGGGAGGACTAGCAGTGGTACAGATACGCAGTATTTT. Protein: CASSGRTSSGTDTQYF.

The genes are TRBV11-2 and TRBJ2-1, with a possible D match to TRBD1 (6 bases). In germline, CDR1 is SGHAT, CDR2 FQNNGV. The CDR3 has 15 residues. The V end lost 5 bases, the J end lost 6 bases, and 17 bases lay between the germline ends. The CDR3 DNA follows: TGTGCCAGCAGCCATTGGGACACGACCGGCAATGAGCAGTTCTTC. It codes for CASSHWDTTGNEQFF.

The rearrangement joins TRBV11-2 to TRBJ2-5; TRBD1 agrees at 10 bases. The CDR3 has 13 residues. Germline CDR1 reads SGHAT; CDR2 reads FQNNGV. V trimming: 3 bases; J trimming: 8 bases; junction bases outside the gene matches: 3. CDR3 DNA sequence: TGTGCCAGCAGCTTCGGACAGGGGGGCACCCAGTACTTC. It encodes CASSFGQGGTQYF.

The V and J genes are TRBV2 and TRBJ1-2; 7 nucleotides line up with TRBD1. Unmatched junction bases numbered 7, after V lost 8 bases and J lost 7 bases. The CDR3 extends over 12 amino acids. CDR1 and CDR2 (germline): SNHLY, FYNNEI. This chain's CDR3 is CASGHRDSGYTF. The CDR3 coding sequence is TGTGCCAGCGGTCACAGGGACAGTGGCTACACCTTC.

This rearrangement joins TRBV19 to TRBJ1-5; 7 nucleotides agree with TRBD1. There are 15 residues in the CDR3. J gave up 7 bases and V 4 bases, and 10 bases lay outside the gene matches. Germline V gene lookup returns CDR1 LNHDA and CDR2 SQIVND (reference sequence). Here the CDR3 DNA reads TGTGCCAGTAGTAAGGTAGGGGGCGAACAGCAGCCCCAGCATTTT. Encoded protein: CASSKVGGEQQPQHF. The variable domain in full, completed from reference TRBV19 and TRBJ1-5, reads DGGITQSPKYLFRKEGQNVTLSCEQNLNHDAMYWYRQDPGQGLRLIYYSQIVNDFQKGDIAEGYSVSREKKESFPLTVTSAQKNPTAFYLCASSKVGGEQQPQHFGDGTRLSIL.

This clone has just one count. This sequence joins TRBV27 and TRBJ1-2, with 8 bases matching TRBD1. J gave up 6 bases and V 5 bases, and 8 bases lay outside the gene matches. The CDR3 sequence is 14 residues long. CDR1 is MNHEY and CDR2 is SMNVEV in the germline V gene (reference sequence). CDR3 residues: CASSSGQGFNGYTF. The CDR3 DNA reads TGTGCCAGCAGTAGCGGACAGGGATTCAATGGCTACACCTTC.

This chain uses TRBV7-8 with TRBJ1-2, with a tentative D call TRBD1 (5 bases). The V gene lost 1 base and the J gene lost 1 base, with 13 bases spanning the gap. The CDR3 extends over 16 amino acids. From germline, CDR1 is SGHVS and CDR2 FQNEAQ. CDR3 DNA sequence: TGTGCCAGCAGCTTAGTAGGCGGGGCCAGTAACTATGGCTACACCTTC. It yields the protein CASSLVGGASNYGYTF.

The V call is TRBV28, the J call TRBJ2-5; 8 bases are shared with TRBD2. CDR1 MDHEN and CDR2 SYDVKM come from the germline V gene. The trim removed 2 bases at V and 4 bases at J, leaving 0 bases unmatched. The CDR3 loop spans 13 amino acids. CDR3: CASSLAGGETQYF. DNA of the CDR3: TGTGCCAGCAGTTTAGCGGGAGGAGAGACCCAGTACTTC.

The chain couples TRBV27 to TRBJ1-1; possible D gene TRBD1, 5 bases. CDR1 MNHEY and CDR2 SMNVEV come from the germline V gene (reference sequence). V was shortened by 8 bases and J by 0 bases, with 13 bases between the two germline ends. The CDR3 length is 14 residues. Here the CDR3 reads CASRREVMNTEAFF. CDR3 nucleotides: TGTGCCAGCCGCAGGGAAGTGATGAACACTGAAGCTTTCTTT.